The rows below give T cell receptor beta chains drawn from one sample of a study of CD8 T cells in Susac syndrome. One entry per CDR3 protein results from TCRdb running MiXCR on the immunoSEQ multiplex PCR reads. The sample contains about 190,000 distinct CDR3 sequences, over 85% of which appear only once. Sequencing used CD4+ T cells from PBMCs. Receptor source: a human donor in good health. The CDR3 runs from the conserved cysteine through the conserved F or W. D genes are given only for firm matches. For some rows the clone size is stated as once, few or many, or as a class when expanded; others skip it.

D gene	clone size	V gene	J gene	CDR3 DNA	CDR3 protein
.	.	TRBV30	TRBJ1-1	TGTGCCTGGGTGGGGGGCGTTGCTTTCTTT	CAWVGGVAFF
TRBD2	.	TRBV5-1	TRBJ2-1	TGCGCCAGCAGCCGAGACAGTGGACGGGGGGATGAGCAGTTCTTC	CASSRDSGRGDEQFF
TRBD1	.	TRBV19	TRBJ1-2	TGTGCCAGTAGATCCGGGACAGGACAAGGTGGCTACACCTTC	CASRSGTGQGGYTF
.	.	TRBV28	TRBJ1-1	TGTGCCAGCAGTTTTGGGGACAAGAATGCTTTCTTT	CASSFGDKNAFF
TRBD1	.	TRBV28	TRBJ2-2	TGTGCCAGCAGTTTCCGACAGGGGTTCAACACCGGGGAGCTGTTTTTT	CASSFRQGFNTGELFF
.	.	TRBV6-1	TRBJ1-6	TGTGCCAGCGCAAACGGGGCAGGCGACTCCTATAATTCACCCCTCCACTTT	CASANGAGDSYNSPLHF
.	.	TRBV7-8	TRBJ1-5	TGTGCCAGCAGCCGCTCGGACGGGGGGAATCAGCCCCAGCATTTT	CASSRSDGGNQPQHF
.	.	TRBV6-5	TRBJ2-5	TGTGCCAGCAGTTACTCAGCCCCTAGTCAGGAAGAGACCCAGTACTTC	CASSYSAPSQEETQYF
.	.	TRBV7-6	TRBJ1-1	TGTGCCAGCAGCCCTATGACAGCGGTGAACACTGAAGCTTTCTTT	CASSPMTAVNTEAFF
.	.	TRBV29-1	TRBJ1-2	TGCAGCATCGAGGGACTCAGAGACTACTATGGCTACACCTTC	CSIEGLRDYYGYTF
TRBD2	once	TRBV5-1	TRBJ2-1	TGCGCCAGCAGAGCAGAAGGGACTAGAAGCAATGAGCAGTTCTTC	CASRAEGTRSNEQFF
TRBD2	.	TRBV20-1	TRBJ2-1	TGCAGTGTTAGAAATCCTTTGGCGGGGGGCTACAATGAGCAGTTCTTC	CSVRNPLAGGYNEQFF
.	.	TRBV4-1	TRBJ1-5	TGCGCCAGCAGTCAAGAGGCAGGGCGCGGTCAGCCCCAGCATTTT	CASSQEAGRGQPQHF
TRBD1	.	TRBV5-1	TRBJ2-7	TGCGCCAGCAGCCGGGACAGGGATTCCTACGAGCAGTACTTC	CASSRDRDSYEQYF
.	few	TRBV29-1	TRBJ1-2	TGCAGCGTTGTCCGGGCCAACTATGGCTACACCTTC	CSVVRANYGYTF
.	few	TRBV7-2	TRBJ2-7	TGTGCCAGCAGCTACACCTACGAGCAGTACTTC	CASSYTYEQYF
.	.	TRBV6-5	TRBJ2-4	TGTGCCAGCAGTTACTCAAGGTCAAACGGCATTCAGTACTTC	CASSYSRSNGIQYF
TRBD1	.	TRBV27	TRBJ2-1	TGTGCCAGCAGTTACCGGGACAGGGAGGACAATGAGCAGTTCTTC	CASSYRDREDNEQFF
.	once	TRBV14	TRBJ1-1	TGTGCCAGCAGCCAAGCCCATCGACAGGCAAAAGCTTTCTTT	CASSQAHRQAKAFF
.	.	TRBV4-2	TRBJ2-1	TGTGCCAGCAGCCGCTGGACAAGCTCCTACAATGAGCAGTTCTTC	CASSRWTSSYNEQFF
.	.	TRBV28	TRBJ1-2	TGTGCCAGCAGATCCGGGGTCAGCTATGGCTACACCTTC	CASRSGVSYGYTF
TRBD2	.	TRBV6-5	TRBJ2-3	TGTGCCAGCAGTTTCCTTCCTAGCGGGGGCACAGATACGCAGTATTTT	CASSFLPSGGTDTQYF
.	.	TRBV3-1	TRBJ2-1	TGTGCCAGCGGGGCCAGGACAGCCAACAATGAGCAGTTCTTC	CASGARTANNEQFF
.	.	TRBV19	TRBJ1-1	TGTGCCAGTAGGAGCCGGACTGAAGCTTTCTTT	CASRSRTEAFF
.	.	TRBV14	TRBJ2-2	TGTGCCAGCAGCCAAGATCTTATTGGGGCATCCGGGGAGCTGTTTTTT	CASSQDLIGASGELFF